This T cell receptor beta chain derives from a study of cytomegalovirus exposure and HLA in healthy donors. The PCR had 60 Vbeta and 13 Jbeta primers. Data came from immunoSEQ multiplex PCR; TCRdb stores just in-frame clones and leaves some out. The table lists under 150,000 clones, approximately 80% of them singletons. Of note for this clone: What it binds is unknown. Germline and junction disagree at one end, which may indicate a read error.

Sampled while nominally healthy, donors likely had unrecorded immune exposures. Study outcomes and limitations: Reportedly, fewer N-insertions than the approximately 610-donor mean appeared in an Asian-associated ancestry cluster in a later analysis.

There are 18 residues in the CDR3. CDR1 and CDR2 from the germline V gene are SGDLS and YYNGEE. This chain connects TRBV9 to TRBJ1-3; the match to TRBD1 covers 8 bases. The sample taken for sequencing was PBMCs. The sequence was collected from a man aged 25 to 45 in good health and CMV-seronegative. CDR3 loop: CASSAILGQGGSGDTIYF. CDR3 sequence (DNA): TGTGCCAGCAGCGCGATCCTAGGACAGGGAGGCTCTGGAGACACCATATATTTT.